The clone carrying this T cell receptor (beta chain) was detected ten times or more. Its antigen is still unknown. These data originate in a study of T-cell reconstitution after alpha-beta-depleted transplantation in children. The study's findings and limits: T-cell numbers and diversity one year post-transplant derived largely from freshly generated T cells. Where some patients showed high TCRbeta diversity at day 60, it came from recipient T cells and thymic progenitors that had survived. It was reported that alpha-beta T cells came from several hundred expanded graft clones (about two months after transplant).

CDR1 and CDR2 from the germline V gene are SGHKS and YYEKEE (reference sequence). V shed 4 bases, J shed 4 bases, and the junction held 5 bases outside the gene matches. This CDR3 region has 14 residues. During its preparation, the TCRbeta library received unique molecular identifiers. TCRdb redid the calling of the PCR reads with MiXCR, one entry per CDR3 protein. The sample records roughly 280,000 distinct CDR3 sequences, 11% being singletons. The chain links TRBV5-5 to TRBJ2-3, with 8 bases matching TRBD1. Material: peripheral blood, obtained 180 days after TCRalphabeta/CD19-depleted stem cell transplant. This receptor was identified in a male patient aged 2 to 9 who had a stem cell transplant for chronic granulomatous disease, so the T cells may come from the graft donor. The CDR3 coding sequence is TGTGCCAGCAGCCCGGACAGGGCACCAGATACGCAGTATTTT. Protein: CASSPDRAPDTQYF.